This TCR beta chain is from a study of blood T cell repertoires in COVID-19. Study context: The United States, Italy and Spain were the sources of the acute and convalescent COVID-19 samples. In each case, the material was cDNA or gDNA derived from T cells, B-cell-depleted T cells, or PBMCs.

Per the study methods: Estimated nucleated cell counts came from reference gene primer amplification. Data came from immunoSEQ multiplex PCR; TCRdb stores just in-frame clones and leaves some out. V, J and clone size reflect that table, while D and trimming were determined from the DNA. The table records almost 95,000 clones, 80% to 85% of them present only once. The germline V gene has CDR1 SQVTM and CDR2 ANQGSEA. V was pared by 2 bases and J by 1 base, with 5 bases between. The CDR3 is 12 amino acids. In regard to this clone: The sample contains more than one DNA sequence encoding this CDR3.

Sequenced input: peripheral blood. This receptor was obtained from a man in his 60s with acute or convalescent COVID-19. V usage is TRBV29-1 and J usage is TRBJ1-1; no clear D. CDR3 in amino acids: CSVERGNTEAFF. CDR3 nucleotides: TGCAGCGTTGAACGGGGGAACACTGAAGCTTTCTTT.